These T cell receptor beta chains were read from a single sample in a study of OX40 agonist ivuxolimab in advanced cancers. Sequencing used immunoSEQ multiplex PCR; TCRdb keeps in-frame clones, though not all of them. Here the sample spans approximately 88,000 clones, approximately 90% being singletons. The sample was CD4+ or CD8+ T cells sorted from blood, taken in a trial of the OX40 agonist ivuxolimab. These receptors were taken from an adult with an advanced solid tumor such as melanoma, head and neck, liver or kidney cancer. Both conserved end residues are part of each CDR3. The D gene is left open where the match is weak. Clone size appears in some rows only: once, few, many, or a class for an expanded clone.

-	TRBV6-1	TRBJ2-5	-	CASTDQETQYF	TGTGCCAGCACCGACCAAGAGACCCAGTACTTC
TRBD1	TRBV2	TRBJ2-2	-	CASRGQGAHGELFF	TGTGCCAGCAGGGGACAGGGGGCCCACGGGGAGCTGTTTTTT
-	TRBV2	TRBJ2-5	-	CASSEGGYLGETQYF	TGTGCCAGCAGTGAAGGGGGTTATCTTGGAGAGACCCAGTACTTC
-	TRBV30	TRBJ2-7	-	CAWSVGLKTYEQYF	TGTGCCTGGAGCGTTGGACTCAAAACCTACGAGCAGTACTTC
-	TRBV5-1	TRBJ2-3	-	CASSLLTDTQYF	TGCGCCAGCAGCTTGCTGACAGATACGCAGTATTTT
TRBD1	TRBV6-1	TRBJ2-1	-	CASTKDRGGYNEQFF	TGTGCCAGCACAAAGGACAGGGGGGGTTATAATGAGCAGTTCTTC
-	TRBV2	TRBJ1-4	-	CASSPRGLEEKLFF	TGTGCCAGCAGCCCAAGGGGGTTGGAGGAAAAACTGTTTTTT
TRBD2	TRBV6-5	TRBJ2-7	-	CASSRAGGREQYF	TGTGCCAGCAGTCGAGCGGGAGGGCGCGAGCAGTACTTC
TRBD1	TRBV5-1	TRBJ2-7	-	CASGPGTGPYEQYF	TGCGCCAGCGGCCCCGGGACAGGGCCCTACGAGCAGTACTTC
-	TRBV5-8	TRBJ2-5	-	CASSIITGREETQYF	TGTGCCAGCAGCATAATCACAGGGCGGGAAGAGACCCAGTACTTC
TRBD1	TRBV28	TRBJ2-7	-	CASSSPGTGTYEQYF	TGTGCCAGCAGTTCGCCCGGGACAGGAACCTACGAGCAGTACTTC
TRBD1	TRBV27	TRBJ1-5	-	CASSDREGQPQHF	TGTGCCAGCAGTGACAGGGAGGGACAGCCCCAGCATTTT
-	TRBV7-2	TRBJ2-3	-	CASSLSPGAGRSDTQYF	TGTGCCAGCAGCTTGTCCCCGGGGGCGGGGAGATCAGATACGCAGTATTTT
-	TRBV11-3	TRBJ2-1	-	CASSRLGYNEQFF	TGTGCCAGCAGCAGGTTGGGCTACAATGAGCAGTTCTTC
-	TRBV20-1	TRBJ2-1	-	CSAENYNEQFF	TGCAGTGCTGAGAATTACAATGAGCAGTTCTTC
-	TRBV30	TRBJ2-7	-	CASRSARGSSYEQYF	TGTGCCTCCAGATCAGCCAGGGGAAGCTCCTACGAGCAGTACTTC
-	TRBV20-1	TRBJ2-5	-	CSASGKETQYF	TGCAGTGCTAGCGGGAAAGAGACCCAGTACTTC
-	TRBV12-1	TRBJ2-7	-	CASSFVRTGGGPSYEQYF	TGTGCCAGCAGCTTTGTGCGAACGGGGGGAGGGCCTTCCTACGAGCAGTACTTC
-	TRBV7-2	TRBJ1-2	-	CASSETRFNYGYTF	TGTGCCAGCAGCGAGACCCGTTTTAACTATGGCTACACCTTC
-	TRBV6-5	TRBJ1-2	-	CASSYSPSGAYGYTF	TGTGCCAGCAGTTACTCCCCGTCAGGAGCTTATGGCTACACCTTC
-	TRBV6-1	TRBJ1-1	-	CASSAMNTEAFF	TGTGCCAGCAGTGCCATGAACACTGAAGCTTTCTTT
-	TRBV6-4	TRBJ1-5	-	CASSFEINQPQHF	TGTGCCAGCAGTTTTGAAATCAATCAGCCCCAGCATTTT
-	TRBV6-1	TRBJ1-5	-	CASSDRGREEQPQHF	TGTGCCAGCAGTGACCGGGGGCGCGAAGAACAGCCCCAGCATTTT
TRBD1	TRBV10-1	TRBJ2-7	-	CASSEIAGGNEQYF	TGCGCCAGCAGTGAGATAGCAGGGGGCAACGAGCAGTACTTC
TRBD1	TRBV5-4	TRBJ1-3	-	CASSEDRGNTIYF	TGTGCCAGCAGCGAGGACAGGGGAAACACCATATATTTT
TRBD1	TRBV18	TRBJ1-2	-	CASSPGTATNYGYTF	TGTGCCAGCTCACCAGGGACAGCTACTAACTATGGCTACACCTTC
TRBD1	TRBV6-1	TRBJ1-2	-	CASSRQGASYGYTF	TGTGCCAGCAGTAGACAGGGGGCTAGCTATGGCTACACCTTC
-	TRBV18	TRBJ1-2	-	CASSPTTGTFNYGYTF	TGTGCCAGCTCACCGACTACCGGGACATTTAACTATGGCTACACCTTC
TRBD1	TRBV19	TRBJ1-5	-	CASSIVPTFWGQGAGQPQHF	TGTGCCAGTAGTATCGTCCCGACATTTTGGGGACAGGGGGCCGGTCAGCCCCAGCATTTT
TRBD1	TRBV18	TRBJ1-1	-	CASSPRGQGTAEAFF	TGTGCCAGCTCACCACGGGGACAGGGTACCGCTGAAGCTTTCTTT
TRBD1	TRBV5-1	TRBJ1-1	once	CASSQGQASNTEAFF	TGCGCCAGCAGCCAGGGACAGGCCTCGAACACTGAAGCTTTCTTT
-	TRBV11-2	TRBJ2-5	-	CASSIGHQETQYF	TGTGCCAGCAGCATCGGGCATCAAGAGACCCAGTACTTC
TRBD1	TRBV10-1	TRBJ2-1	-	CASSEGGTGGYEQFF	TGCGCCAGCAGTGAGGGGGGGACAGGGGGCTATGAGCAGTTCTTC
-	TRBV7-2	TRBJ1-2	-	CASSLSPTGYGYTF	TGTGCCAGCAGCTTATCCCCGACGGGCTATGGCTACACCTTC
-	TRBV11-2	TRBJ2-7	-	CASSLAGAPYEQYF	TGTGCCAGCAGCTTGGCGGGGGCCCCCTACGAGCAGTACTTC
-	TRBV29-1	TRBJ1-5	-	CSVVFSGGTGNQPQHF	TGCAGCGTTGTGTTTTCAGGAGGTACAGGCAATCAGCCCCAGCATTTT
-	TRBV6-1	TRBJ2-7	-	CASGRSSIYEQYF	TGTGCCAGCGGGAGATCTAGCATCTACGAGCAGTACTTC
-	TRBV6-1	TRBJ2-7	-	CASSDLPGGSYEQYF	TGTGCCAGCAGTGACTTGCCAGGTGGCTCCTACGAGCAGTACTTC
-	TRBV9	TRBJ1-1	-	CASSVRPTTEAFF	TGTGCCAGCAGCGTTAGACCCACGACTGAAGCTTTCTTT
-	TRBV19	TRBJ2-3	-	CASRGQAASTDTQYF	TGTGCCAGTCGCGGGCAAGCGGCTAGCACAGATACGCAGTATTTT